The entry below describes one T cell receptor beta chain. The entry originates in a study of T cell clones after liver transplantation. Trimming cost V 3 bases and J 0 bases; bases outside gene matches: 7. Germline-derived CDR1 and CDR2 are SGHKS and YYEKEE (reference sequence). CDR3 length equals 16 residues. Assay: immunoSEQ multiplex PCR; the TCRdb copy retains only in-frame clones and omits some. The sample has more than 95,000 clones; 82% are singletons. V is TRBV5-5 and J is TRBJ1-1; 8 positions agree with TRBD1. This receptor was obtained from a human donor who received a liver transplant. Material: CD4+ T cells from blood, obtained before liver transplant. The CDR3 region is CASSSHGTGMNTEAFF. The DNA for the CDR3 is TGTGCCAGCAGCTCCCACGGGACAGGTATGAACACTGAAGCTTTCTTT.